The 20 T cell receptor beta chains reported below all come from one sample, sequenced in a study of beta chain features in type 1 diabetes. The isolated RNA, all of it, was reverse transcribed, so expressed TCRB transcripts were what got sequenced. TCRdb's copy holds only in-frame clones and misses some; the assay was immunoSEQ multiplex PCR. The sample lists under 800,000 clones, roughly a sixth seen once, with around 0.1% in the top ten. Sequencing was done on a sample of naive CD4+ T cells from blood. These receptors were taken from a man between 18 and 35 years old in good health.

This chain joins TRBV28 and TRBJ2-5, with D unresolved. Germline-derived CDR1 and CDR2 are MDHEN and SYDVKM. The CDR3 is made up of 11 amino acids. The V and J ends lost 6 bases and 5 bases respectively, with 7 bases between them. In nucleotides, the CDR3 is TGTGCCAGCAGCCTCGCCGAGACCCAGTACTTC. This gives the protein CASSLAETQYF.

There are a few counts of this clone. The genes are TRBV7-3 and TRBJ2-5, with no clear D. V lost 2 bases and J lost 2, with 6 bases in between. The CDR3 extends over 13 amino acids. Germline loops: CDR1 SGHTA, CDR2 FQGTGA. The CDR3 bases are TGTGCCAGCAGCTTACGCTCTCAAGAGACCCAGTACTTC. Translation gives CASSLRSQETQYF.

This clone has only a few counts. The V call is TRBV11-2, the J call TRBJ2-3, with TRBD1 matching over 7 bases. There are 14 residues in the CDR3. J was trimmed by 6 bases and V by 3 bases; bases with no gene match: 6. Germline V gives CDR1 SGHAT, CDR2 FQNNGV. The CDR3 DNA reads as TGTGCCAGCAGCTTGAGACAGGGAGCGGATACGCAGTATTTT. As protein: CASSLRQGADTQYF.

The rearrangement joins TRBV28 to TRBJ2-7; D is ambiguous. Germline V gene data show CDR1 as MDHEN and CDR2 as SYDVKM. The CDR3 covers 12 residues. Trimming left V 3 bases short and J 6 bases short, with 9 bases between. The CDR3 DNA follows: TGTGCCAGCAGTTTTAAGCCGATCGAGCAGTACTTC. It encodes CASSFKPIEQYF.

The chain is built from TRBV4-1 and TRBJ2-7; maybe TRBD2 (5 bases). The CDR3 consists of 15 residues. Germline lookup yields CDR1 MGHRA and CDR2 YSYEKL. The germline V and J ends were trimmed by 2 bases and 1 base, with 12 bases remaining between them. CDR3 sequence: CASSQTAGRSYEQYF. CDR3 coding DNA: TGCGCCAGCAGCCAAACGGCGGGTCGATCCTACGAGCAGTACTTC.

This clone occurred a few times. CDR3 region: CATSFRRSYNEQFF. The DNA of the CDR3 is TGTGCCACCTCCTTTCGGCGCTCCTACAATGAGCAGTTCTTC. The chain couples TRBV27 to TRBJ2-1, with D unclear. Trimming stripped 10 bases from V and 0 bases from J, with 13 bases between. The CDR3 length is 14 residues. Germline values: CDR1 MNHEY, CDR2 SMNVEV (reference sequence).

This clone was observed a handful of times. V gene TRBV30 combines with J gene TRBJ2-7; 7 nucleotides align to TRBD2. CDR3 length: 18 amino acids. Looked up from germline, CDR1 is GTSNPN and CDR2 is SVGIG (reference sequence). With 0 bases clipped from V and 2 bases from J, the junction kept 16 bases outside the gene matches. The CDR3 DNA sequence: TGTGCCTGGAGTGTTTTTGGGAGGGTCGAGCGGGAAGCCTACGAGCAGTACTTC. Translating gives CAWSVFGRVEREAYEQYF.

This clone was recorded a few times. The J gene is TRBJ2-1, the V gene TRBV28; D remains unclear. CDR1 is MDHEN, CDR2 SYDVKM, per germline. V lost 6 bases to trimming and J lost 6 bases, with 3 bases between them. The CDR3 covers 10 residues. The CDR3 DNA follows: TGTGCCAGCAGCCGCAATGAGCAGTTCTTC. Amino acids: CASSRNEQFF.

The sample holds a few counts of this clone. The chain employs TRBV7-3 and TRBJ2-2; D is uncertain. V was pared by 1 base and J by 3 bases, with 9 bases between. The CDR3 is 15 residues long. Looked up from germline, CDR1 is SGHTA and CDR2 is FQGTGA. The CDR3 DNA sequence: TGTGCCAGCAGCTTAAATGGCCGTGACACCGGGGAGCTGTTTTTT. This encodes CASSLNGRDTGELFF.

This clone was observed a few times. This rearrangement joins TRBV28 to TRBJ2-3; TRBD2 agrees at 9 bases. Per the germline V gene, CDR1 is MDHEN and CDR2 is SYDVKM. After removal of 7 bases from V and 5 bases from J, the junction contained 13 bases not matched to a gene. CDR3 size: 16 residues. The CDR3 reads CASNHNGGGALDTQYF. DNA of the CDR3: TGTGCCAGCAACCACAACGGCGGGGGGGCCTTAGATACGCAGTATTTT.

The chain employs TRBV7-3 and TRBJ1-1; D gene unclear. Germline loops: CDR1 SGHTA, CDR2 FQGTGA. Trimming removed 5 bases from V and 1 base from J, with 14 bases in between. The length of the CDR3 is 15 residues. The CDR3 sequence is CASSRSGLQNTEAFF. The CDR3 region has the DNA TGTGCCAGCAGCCGTTCGGGCCTTCAGAACACTGAAGCTTTCTTT.

The DNA of the CDR3 is TGTGCCACCTCGCGAGATACGCAGTATTTT. It encodes CATSRDTQYF. The gene calls are TRBV6-5 and TRBJ2-3; D gene ambiguous. Germline V CDR1 and CDR2: MNHEY, SVGAGI. V lost 10 bases to trimming and J lost 5 bases, with 7 bases between them. CDR3 length: 10 residues.

The chain is built from TRBV6-5 and TRBJ1-2, with D possibly TRBD1 on 6 matching bases. This CDR3 comprises 13 residues. The V gene's germline CDR1 is MNHEY and CDR2 SVGAGI. V lost 5 bases and J 8 bases, leaving 15 bases between the germline ends. The CDR3 region has the DNA TGTGCCAGCAGTGGCCGACAGGTTAGGGGCTACACCTTC. Amino acids: CASSGRQVRGYTF.

V is TRBV29-1 and J is TRBJ1-2; perhaps TRBD1 as D (6 bases). The CDR3 spans 12 residues. V was clipped by 7 bases and J by 0 bases, with 9 bases between them. CDR1 and CDR2 (germline): SQVTM, ANQGSEA. The CDR3 nucleotides read TGCAGCGGAGGACAGACTAACTATGGCTACACCTTC. Translated: CSGGQTNYGYTF.

There are a few counts of this clone. A read error is likely, as this CDR3 ends without the conserved phenylalanine or tryptophan. It is unclear where the CDR3 begins or ends on the DNA, so no DNA is shown, and the CDR3 is as TCRdb lists it. The V and J genes are TRBV6-4 and TRBJ2-3; the D segment call TRBD2 is taken from the table without a DNA check. The CDR3 has 14 amino acids, counting both end residues. Germline CDR1 and CDR2: MRHNA and SNTAGT. CDR3: CASRALRTSGLPTK.

In this sample, this clone turned up a few times. This chain links TRBV5-1 with TRBJ1-2, with D possibly being TRBD1 (5 bases). The germline V gene has CDR1 SGHRS and CDR2 YFSETQ. V lost 0 bases to trimming and J lost 4 bases, with 10 bases between them. The CDR3 runs 14 residues. The CDR3 protein is CASSLDQGIYGYTF. In DNA form, the CDR3 reads TGCGCCAGCAGCTTGGACCAGGGAATCTATGGCTACACCTTC.

This chain joins TRBV4-3 and TRBJ1-1, with D unresolved. V was pared by 0 bases and J by 1 base, with 12 bases between. The CDR3 covers 16 residues. Per the germline V gene, CDR1 is LGHNA and CDR2 is YSLEER. CDR3 amino acids: CASSQDYHSPNTEAFF. CDR3 DNA sequence: TGCGCCAGCAGCCAAGATTATCACTCTCCGAACACTGAAGCTTTCTTT.

This clone showed up just a few times. The J gene is TRBJ2-1, the V gene TRBV18; 9 positions match TRBD1. The CDR3 loop spans 15 amino acids. Losses at the gene ends were 3 bases for V and 5 bases for J; bases not matched to a gene: 5. Germline V gives CDR1 KGHSH, CDR2 LQKENI. The CDR3 spells CASSPRTGDHNEQFF. In DNA form, the CDR3 reads TGTGCCAGCTCACCCCGGACAGGGGATCACAATGAGCAGTTCTTC.

V is TRBV2 and J is TRBJ2-2; no firm D call. Trimming left V 4 bases short and J 7 bases short, with 7 bases between. This CDR3 contains 12 residues. Germline CDR1 and CDR2: SNHLY and FYNNEI. CDR3 protein: CASSGDGGELFF. CDR3 sequence (DNA): TGTGCCAGCAGTGGCGACGGCGGGGAGCTGTTTTTT.

This clone was seen only a few times. The CDR3 here is CAIGERGSGSYEQYF. CDR3 DNA sequence: TGTGCCATCGGGGAGAGGGGGAGTGGTTCCTACGAGCAGTACTTC. This chain joins TRBV10-3 and TRBJ2-7, with TRBD1 as a possible D gene (6 bases). Germline-derived CDR1 and CDR2 are ENHRY and SYGVKD. The length of the CDR3 is 15 residues. V was clipped by 8 bases and J by 1 base, with 18 bases between them.